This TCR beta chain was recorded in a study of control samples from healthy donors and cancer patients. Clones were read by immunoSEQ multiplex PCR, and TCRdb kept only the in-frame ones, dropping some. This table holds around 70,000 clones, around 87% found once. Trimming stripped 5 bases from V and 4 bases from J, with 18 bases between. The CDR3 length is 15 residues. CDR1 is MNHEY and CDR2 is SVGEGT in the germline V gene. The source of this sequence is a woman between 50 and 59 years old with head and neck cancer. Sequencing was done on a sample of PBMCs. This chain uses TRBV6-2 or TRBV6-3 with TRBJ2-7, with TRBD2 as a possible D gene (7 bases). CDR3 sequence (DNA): TGTGCCAGCAGTCCCTCAGGAGGGGGGGCGTACGAGCAGTACTTC. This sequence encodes CASSPSGGGAYEQYF.